These 9 T cell receptor beta chains came from one sample sequenced in a study of regulatory T cells in long-lasting Graves disease. TCRdb reprocessed the reads with MiXCR, giving one entry per CDR3 protein. The top ten hold around 23% of the sample, which has 650 to 900 distinct CDR3 sequences, 58% seen once. The authors made the TCR library using RNA they extracted from PBMCs. The sequenced sample was peripheral blood mononuclear cells (PBMCs), obtained with antithyroid drug treatment, in newly diagnosed or persistent Graves disease (not recorded which). The receptors derive from a female donor with Graves disease.

This clonotype was seen more than once but under ten times. The rearrangement links TRBV6-2 or TRBV6-3 to TRBJ1-5, with D possibly being TRBD1 (6 bases). This CDR3 has 13 amino acids. The germline V gene has CDR1 MNHEY and CDR2 SVGEGT. Trimming took off 8 bases at V and 0 bases at J, with 8 bases between the two ends. CDR3 sequence (DNA): TGTGCCAGCGGGGACAATAGCAATCAGCCCCAGCATTTT. As protein: CASGDNSNQPQHF.

The DNA of the CDR3 is TGTGCCAGCAGCTTAGGAGGTGATCAGCCCCAGCATTTT. Translating gives CASSLGGDQPQHF. The chain couples TRBV11-1 to TRBJ1-5; D gene uncertain. V shed 1 base and J shed 5 bases, with 6 bases lying between them. This CDR3 contains 13 residues. The germline gives CDR1 SGHAT, CDR2 FQDESV (reference sequence).

The CDR3 protein is CASKLPGTGSYEQYF. The DNA of the CDR3 is TGTGCCAGCAAACTCCCCGGGACAGGCTCCTACGAGCAGTACTTC. The V gene is TRBV28, the J gene TRBJ2-7, with TRBD1 matching over 8 bases. Germline loops: CDR1 MDHEN, CDR2 SYDVKM. The CDR3 has 15 amino acids. The V gene end was trimmed by 7 bases and the J gene end by 0 bases; junction bases not matched to a gene: 8.

The chain joins TRBV12-3 or TRBV12-4 to TRBJ1-5; no definite D call. With 0 bases removed from V and 5 bases from J, the gap between germline ends came to 8 bases. This CDR3 comprises 14 residues. The CDR3 region has the DNA TGTGCCAGCAGTTTAGCCGAAGGATATCAGCCCCAGCATTTT. Translation: CASSLAEGYQPQHF.

V is TRBV2 and J is TRBJ1-4; TRBD1 might be the D (5 bases). This CDR3 is 15 amino acids long. V lost 6 bases and J 7 bases, leaving 18 bases between the germline ends. Germline V CDR1 and CDR2: SNHLY, FYNNEI. The CDR3 spells CASSRGSGRGEKLFF. DNA of the CDR3: TGTGCCAGCAGCCGAGGATCAGGGCGGGGTGAAAAACTGTTTTTT.

V usage is TRBV25-1 and J usage is TRBJ1-5; D gene ambiguous. Trimming took 5 bases from V and 4 from J, leaving 9 bases between them. CDR1 MGHDK and CDR2 SYGVNS come from the germline V gene. This CDR3 is built from 13 residues. The CDR3 DNA is TGTGCCAGCAGTTCGGGTTTAAATCAGCCCCAGCATTTT. The encoded protein is CASSSGLNQPQHF.

This clonotype was seen a few times. The rearrangement joins TRBV30 to TRBJ2-2, with D possibly called TRBD1 or TRBD2 (6 bases each). Trimming shortened V by 5 bases and J by 7 bases, and 11 bases separated the two germline ends. Germline V gene lookup returns CDR1 GTSNPN and CDR2 SVGIG (reference sequence). The CDR3 runs to 12 residues. CDR3 nucleotide sequence: TGTGCCTGGCGCGAGGGGGGCGGGGAGCTGTTTTTT. Protein product: CAWREGGGELFF.

This chain connects TRBV6-1 to TRBJ2-1, with 16 bases identical to TRBD2. Trimming cost V 6 bases and J 6 bases; bases outside gene matches: 11. The length of the CDR3 is 18 residues. The V gene's germline CDR1 is MNHNS and CDR2 SASEGT. CDR3 sequence: CASSPDGTSGRVGNEQFF. CDR3 in DNA: TGTGCCAGCAGCCCGGACGGGACTAGCGGGAGGGTAGGCAATGAGCAGTTCTTC.

The rearrangement uses TRBV3-1 and TRBJ2-5; 11 nucleotides agree with TRBD2. This CDR3 contains 12 residues. Germline assignment: CDR1 LGHDT and CDR2 YNNKEL (reference sequence). Trimming took 2 bases from V and 11 from J; bases not matched to a gene: 1. The chain's CDR3 is CASSQRTSGQYF. CDR3 sequence (DNA): TGTGCCAGCAGCCAACGGACTAGCGGGCAGTACTTC.